This T cell receptor (beta chain) was documented in a study of T cell repertoires in cytomegalovirus infection. This clonotype has more than one count but fewer than ten. The antigen remains undetermined. In TCRdb, the reads were re-called with MiXCR into one record per CDR3 protein. Among about 110,000 distinct CDR3 sequences listed, around 31% were seen once. The CDR3 runs to 13 residues. Losses at the gene ends were 9 bases for V and 5 bases for J; bases not matched to a gene: 8. Per germline, CDR1 SEHNR and CDR2 FQNEAQ (reference sequence). The sequence derives from a human donor in good health (CMV status not recorded). Some clones in this sample may be carry-over from other donors' samples. The specimen was CD8+ T cells from cultured PBMCs, collected from culture after CMV antigen stimulation. The rearrangement joins TRBV7-9 to TRBJ1-1, with 8 bases that match TRBD1. Here the CDR3 DNA reads TGTGCCAGTGGTGACAGGGGCCGGACTGAAGCTTTCTTT. Translation: CASGDRGRTEAFF.